This T cell receptor beta chain was recorded in a study of blood T cell repertoires in COVID-19 (dated by TCRdb to between 2020 and 2021). Study-level background: Samples covering the acute and convalescent phases of COVID-19 were provided by collaborators in the United States, Italy and Spain. Where HLA class I and class II types were available, the types were taken from metadata supplied by the sample provider, not from assay-based typing. A freely available public database, intended as a resource for researchers studying the immune response to SARS-CoV-2, is where the repertoires were released. The material from the prospective study consisted of cDNA or gDNA derived from T cells, B-cell-depleted T cells, or PBMCs. The samples were drawn from two sources: the first 160 participants of the ongoing ImmuneRACE study, and 950 to 1,500 subjects contributed by 6 global collaborators. Nearly every sample came with metadata listing a de-identified subject ID, COVID-19 status, age in years and sex. Deeply sampled blood TCRbeta repertoires from subjects exposed to, actively infected with, or recovered from COVID-19 were included in the dataset. What the research found in general, with its limitations: How much clinical and demographic metadata was included differed by source and by participant, and the metadata was provided uncurated.

Collaborating institutions collected whole blood in K2EDTA tubes following their own protocols. For TCRbeta analysis, collaborators shipped samples in one of three forms: frozen whole blood, isolated PBMCs, or DNA extracted from either of those sample types. As regards this clone: Which antigen it targets is not known. No base qualities exist here, and no much larger clone lies one base off it.

The immunoSEQ Assay, a bias-controlled multiplex PCR, was used to amplify TCRbeta CDR3 regions from genomic DNA. Per the original workflow: The number of nucleated cells in each sample was estimated from the amplification of reference gene primers within the assay. To quantify the absolute abundance of each unique TCRbeta CDR3 rearrangement, sequence reads were collapsed and filtered. For each sample, productive Simpson clonality was calculated by taking the square root of Simpson's diversity index across productive rearrangements. Held by TCRdb, this immuneACCESS table contains in-frame sequences only and omits some clones. Under half of the omission traces to an unresolved V gene where checked; the cause of the rest is unknown. V, J and clone size are taken as reported in that table, and D and trimming were inferred from the DNA itself. This sample is represented by about 59,000 clones; more than 65% of them were singletons. Of the sample, about 5.5% falls within the top ten clones.

This receptor was obtained from a woman aged 70-85 years with acute or convalescent COVID-19. Sequences were obtained from peripheral blood.

CDR3 region: CASSQGLASETQYF. The DNA sequence reads TGCGCCAGCAGCCAGGGACTAGCTTCAGAGACCCAGTACTTC. The V and J segments used are TRBV4-1 and TRBJ2-5; TRBD2 fits 9 bases in the junction. CDR1 MGHRA and CDR2 YSYEKL are derived from the germline V gene. Compared with germline, V lacks 3 bases and J lacks 4 bases; bases without a gene match: 3. There are 14 amino acids in the CDR3, from cysteine to phenylalanine inclusive. The only DNA kept is the CDR3, 42 bases in frame from the first base.